What follows describes a single T cell receptor beta chain. Antigen specificity is unknown. These data are taken from a study of radiotherapy plus CTLA-4 blockade in lung cancer. It was focal radiation plus CTLA-4 blockade with ipilimumab that patients with chemo-refractory metastatic non-small-cell lung cancer received. The CDR3 covers 12 residues. Germline values: CDR1 MNHEY, CDR2 SMNVEV (reference sequence). With 6 bases clipped from V and 8 bases from J, the junction kept 6 bases outside the gene matches. Study-wide results and limits: After treatment with radiotherapy plus ipilimumab, TCR clones that came from the tumor expanded in blood.

Clones were read by immunoSEQ multiplex PCR, and TCRdb kept only the in-frame ones, dropping some. The sample lists about 62,000 clones, 65% to 85% occurring once. This material consisted of peripheral blood, taken from a patient treated with radiotherapy plus ipilimumab. The genes are TRBV27 and TRBJ1-2; TRBD1 aligns across 7 bases. This sequence originates from a human donor with non-small cell lung cancer who had a complete response to radiotherapy plus ipilimumab. DNA of the CDR3: TGTGCCAGCAGGGGGACAGTTGTAGGCTACACCTTC. The encoded protein is CASRGTVVGYTF.